These 27 T cell receptor beta chains originate from one sample sequenced in a study of CD8+CD57+ T cells in acquired aplastic anemia. Researchers used genomic DNA as the template to profile TCR beta VDJ and CDR3. TCRdb analysed the reads with MiXCR anew, one entry per CDR3 protein. The data contain hundreds of thousands of distinct CDR3 sequences, about 56% of them singletons. The specimen sequenced was sorted CD4+, CD8+, or CD8+CD57+ T cells (not recorded which) from PBMCs. These TCRs come from a human donor with severe aplastic anemia or a healthy control (not recorded which).

A single count supports this clonotype. This chain uses TRBV4-2 with TRBJ2-2; TRBD2 is a possible D gene (5 bases). Trimming took 1 base from V and 9 from J, leaving 15 bases between them. The CDR3 runs 15 residues. Looked up from germline, CDR1 is LGHNA and CDR2 is YNFKEQ. CDR3 residues: CASSQATGKPRELFF. The CDR3 nucleotides read TGTGCCAGCAGCCAAGCGACGGGAAAGCCGAGGGAGCTGTTTTTT.

In its sample, this clonotype was seen a few times. V usage is TRBV27 and J usage is TRBJ2-7; D gene ambiguous. The CDR3 is 14 residues long. Germline CDR1 reads MNHEY; CDR2 reads SMNVEV (reference sequence). V gave up 0 bases and J gave up 1 base, with 7 bases separating them. Here the CDR3 DNA reads TGTGCCAGCAGTTTATCGACTGCTTCCTACGAGCAGTACTTC. Translating gives CASSLSTASYEQYF.

The chain links TRBV19 to TRBJ2-7; weak D call: TRBD2 (6 bases). This CDR3 contains 15 residues. Germline V gives CDR1 LNHDA, CDR2 SQIVND (reference sequence). V dropped 3 bases and J dropped 2 bases, with 14 bases sitting between them. The CDR3 region is CASSISAWGAYEQYF. The CDR3 DNA follows: TGTGCCAGTAGTATTTCGGCCTGGGGGGCCTACGAGCAGTACTTC.

This chain connects TRBV12-3 or TRBV12-4 to TRBJ2-7; D is uncertain. The CDR3 totals 15 residues. Trimming pared 7 bases from V and 0 bases from J, leaving 16 bases between. Here the CDR3 DNA reads TGTGCCAGCACCAAATCCGCCAGGAACTCCTACGAGCAGTACTTC. It yields the protein CASTKSARNSYEQYF.

V is TRBV7-2 and J is TRBJ2-7; the match to TRBD2 covers 7 bases. With 0 bases clipped from V and 1 base from J, the junction kept 12 bases outside the gene matches. There are 18 residues in the CDR3. Germline V CDR1 and CDR2: SGHTA, FQGNSA. The CDR3 here is CASSLAQASGAQSYEQYF. CDR3 in DNA: TGTGCCAGCAGCTTAGCGCAGGCTAGCGGAGCCCAATCCTACGAGCAGTACTTC.

The table lists this clonotype with many counts. This rearrangement joins TRBV5-1 to TRBJ2-7; TRBD2 agrees at 12 bases. The CDR3 is 15 residues long. Germline lookup yields CDR1 SGHRS and CDR2 YFSETQ. V lost 1 base, J lost 5 bases, and 4 bases stayed unmatched. This chain's CDR3 is CASSLRTSGDDEQYF. The CDR3 DNA reads TGCGCCAGCAGCTTGAGGACTAGCGGGGATGACGAGCAGTACTTC.

This clonotype was counted many times. The chain recombines TRBV12-3 or TRBV12-4 with TRBJ1-6, with 7 bases identical to TRBD1. The CDR3 consists of 16 residues. V lost 1 base and J lost 8; bases outside the gene matches: 8. CDR3 in amino acids: CASSLGVAGGYSPLHF. The DNA of the CDR3 is TGTGCCAGCAGTTTAGGGGTGGCAGGGGGTTATTCACCCCTCCACTTT.

This clonotype was seen many times. The chain employs TRBV20-1 and TRBJ2-7; D is unclear. Germline V gives CDR1 DFQATT, CDR2 SNEGSKA (reference sequence). The V end lost 2 bases, the J end lost 3 bases, and 14 bases lay between the germline ends. The CDR3 has 14 amino acids. DNA of the CDR3: TGCAGTGCTAGATATGGAACGGGTCTCTACGAGCAGTACTTC. It specifies CSARYGTGLYEQYF.

The chain combines TRBV20-1 with TRBJ1-1, with 10 bases aligning to TRBD1. The CDR3 loop spans 15 amino acids. Losses at the gene ends were 0 bases for V and 4 bases for J; bases not matched to a gene: 5. From germline, CDR1 is DFQATT and CDR2 SNEGSKA (reference sequence). This CDR3 reads CSAREGQGWSTEAFF. CDR3 bases: TGCAGTGCTAGAGAGGGACAGGGGTGGTCCACTGAAGCTTTCTTT.

CDR3 sequence reads: CASQGQRNEKLFF. The CDR3 DNA is TGTGCCAGCCAGGGACAGAGAAATGAAAAACTGTTTTTT. The V gene is TRBV12-3 or TRBV12-4, the J gene TRBJ1-4; 7 bases fit TRBD1. The CDR3 totals 13 residues. The trim removed 8 bases at V and 5 bases at J, leaving 5 bases unmatched.

The DNA of the CDR3 is TGTGCCAGCAGTTTTCCGACAGGCCAGGAGGGTTACGAGCAGTACTTC. This sequence encodes CASSFPTGQEGYEQYF. The chain employs TRBV12-3 or TRBV12-4 and TRBJ2-7; D might be TRBD1 or TRBD2, each matching 6 bases. This CDR3 is built from 16 residues. Trimming removed 3 bases from V and 4 bases from J, with 19 bases in between.

The rearrangement links TRBV5-1 to TRBJ2-7; 8 bases are a match to TRBD1. J was trimmed by 9 bases and V by 0 bases; bases with no gene match: 11. The CDR3 has 15 residues. Germline V gene lookup returns CDR1 SGHRS and CDR2 YFSETQ. The CDR3 nucleotides are TGCGCCAGCAGCTTGGGGGGACAGGCCTCCGAGGGGCAGTACTTC. Its translation is CASSLGGQASEGQYF.

Comment on this clonotype: Being one base from a much bigger clone, this may be a read error. CDR3 coding DNA: TGTGCCAGCAGTTATATGTTAGCGGGGTGCTACGAGCAGTACTTC. It yields the protein CASSYMLAGCYEQYF. V and J are TRBV10-3 and TRBJ2-7, with TRBD2 matching 8 bases. Germline-derived CDR1 and CDR2 are ENHRY and SYGVKD. The CDR3 is 15 residues long.

This clonotype has only one observation. V is TRBV15 and J is TRBJ1-4, with D possibly being TRBD1 (5 bases). V gave up 3 bases and J gave up 6 bases, with 8 bases separating them. Germline V gives CDR1 LNHNV, CDR2 YYDKDF (reference sequence). The length of the CDR3 is 13 residues. CDR3 region: CATSSGGDEKLFF. For the CDR3, the DNA is TGTGCCACCAGCAGCGGGGGGGATGAAAAACTGTTTTTT.

This clonotype has ten or more counts. The V gene is TRBV7-9, the J gene TRBJ1-2; maybe TRBD1 (5 bases). V lost 5 bases and J 4 bases, leaving 14 bases between the germline ends. The length of the CDR3 is 14 residues. Looked up from germline, CDR1 is SEHNR and CDR2 is FQNEAQ (reference sequence). CDR3 sequence: CASSRVQGSYGYTF. The CDR3 DNA sequence: TGTGCCAGCAGCCGGGTGCAGGGAAGCTATGGCTACACCTTC.

CDR3 nucleotides: TGCAGCGTTGAACTACTAGCGGGGAGAGTCTCCTACAATGAGCAGTTCTTC. It encodes CSVELLAGRVSYNEQFF. This rearrangement joins TRBV29-1 to TRBJ2-1, with TRBD2 matching over 10 bases. The CDR3 runs to 17 residues. V trimming: 2 bases; J trimming: 0 bases; junction bases outside the gene matches: 7. Germline V CDR1 and CDR2: SQVTM, ANQGSEA.

The V and J genes are TRBV29-1 and TRBJ2-7, with 7 bases aligning to TRBD2. Germline-derived CDR1 and CDR2 are SQVTM and ANQGSEA. There are 14 residues in the CDR3. Trimming at V came to 8 bases and at J to 7 bases, leaving 17 bases not matched to a gene. CDR3 sequence reads: CSTGAGTNSREQYF. The CDR3, as DNA: TGCAGCACGGGAGCGGGGACCAACTCTCGGGAGCAGTACTTC.

This chain connects TRBV7-2 to TRBJ1-5; TRBD1 agrees at 8 bases. The germline CDR1 and CDR2 sequences are SGHTA and FQGNSA. V trimming: 5 bases; J trimming: 4 bases; junction bases outside the gene matches: 7. The CDR3 is made up of 15 amino acids. The CDR3 DNA follows: TGTGCCAGCAGCCCCCGGACAGGGCCAAATCAGCCCCAGCATTTT. It yields the protein CASSPRTGPNQPQHF.

This chain links TRBV20-1 with TRBJ2-5; 14 bases agree with TRBD2. The CDR3 spans 16 residues. Germline assignment: CDR1 DFQATT and CDR2 SNEGSKA (reference sequence). The V gene end was trimmed by 6 bases and the J gene end by 4 bases; junction bases not matched to a gene: 10. The CDR3 region is CSAVSGLAGEGETQYF. Here the CDR3 DNA reads TGCAGTGCGGTGTCGGGACTAGCGGGGGAAGGAGAGACCCAGTACTTC.

The chain joins TRBV7-9 to TRBJ1-5; no firm D call. The CDR3 covers 12 residues. Germline V gene sequence: CDR1 SEHNR, CDR2 FQNEAQ (reference sequence). Trimming stripped 1 base from V and 9 bases from J, with 7 bases between. The CDR3 loop reads CASSLGSLPQHF. The DNA for the CDR3 is TGTGCCAGCAGCTTAGGCAGCCTGCCCCAGCATTTT.

The chain employs TRBV7-3 and TRBJ2-5; D remains ambiguous. The germline gives CDR1 SGHTA, CDR2 FQGTGA. The CDR3 extends over 13 amino acids. Trimming removed 5 bases at V and 3 bases at J, with 10 bases between. CDR3 sequence (DNA): TGTGCCAGCAGCCGGATGGCGGAAGAGACCCAGTACTTC. This codes for CASSRMAEETQYF.

This chain uses TRBV10-3 with TRBJ2-6, with TRBD1 identical over 7 bases. Germline V lookup: CDR1 ENHRY, CDR2 SYGVKD. The CDR3 is made up of 16 amino acids. The J segment lost 0 bases and the V segment lost 10 bases, leaving 9 bases of the junction unmatched. The CDR3 nucleotides are TGTGCCACCGCCGGGACAGCTGGCTCTGGGGCCAACGTCCTGACTTTC. It encodes CATAGTAGSGANVLTF.

The table lists this clonotype with a count of one. J is TRBJ2-3 and V is TRBV25-1, with D possibly matching TRBD1 (6 bases). Per germline, CDR1 MGHDK and CDR2 SYGVNS. V was shortened by 8 bases and J by 4 bases, with 10 bases between the two germline ends. The CDR3 covers 12 residues. The CDR3 DNA sequence: TGTGCCAGCGGAACAGGGCCAGATACGCAGTATTTT. Encoded protein: CASGTGPDTQYF.

The chain couples TRBV11-2 to TRBJ1-4, with TRBD1 identical over 9 bases. The CDR3 has 14 amino acids. CDR1 and CDR2 from the germline V gene are SGHAT and FQNNGV. V shed 5 bases, J shed 8 bases, and the junction held 6 bases outside the gene matches. In nucleotides, the CDR3 is TGTGCCAGCAGCCCCGGGACAGGGCGGGAAAAACTGTTTTTT. It yields the protein CASSPGTGREKLFF.

The V gene is TRBV6-5, the J gene TRBJ2-7, with 8 bases aligning to TRBD2. CDR1 MNHEY and CDR2 SVGAGI come from the germline V gene. The J segment lost 5 bases and the V segment lost 6 bases, leaving 9 bases of the junction unmatched. This CDR3 is built from 14 residues. Here the CDR3 DNA reads TGTGCCAGCAGACTGAGCGGGGGCCCCCACGAGCAGTACTTC. Translation: CASRLSGGPHEQYF.

The rearrangement uses TRBV12-3 or TRBV12-4 and TRBJ2-3; D unresolved. The CDR3 is 11 residues long. V lost 4 bases to trimming and J lost 6 bases, with 5 bases between them. CDR3 amino acids: CASSSWDTQYF. The CDR3 region has the DNA TGTGCCAGCAGTTCCTGGGATACGCAGTATTTT.

The chain uses TRBV7-9 and TRBJ2-7, with 9 bases identical to TRBD2. CDR1 and CDR2 (germline): SEHNR, FQNEAQ (reference sequence). V lost 2 bases and J lost 5; bases outside the gene matches: 4. The CDR3 is 14 amino acids. In DNA, the CDR3 is TGTGCCAGCAGCTTAACGGGACTAGCCGACGAGCAGTACTTC. It encodes CASSLTGLADEQYF.